Shown below are 10 T cell receptor beta chains from a single sample sequenced in a study of blood T cells in healthy people across ages. PCR was performed a second time for about 6 to 12 cycles using a sample-barcoded 5' primer and a J-beta primer mix. TCRdb independently ran MiXCR on the 5' RACE reads; one entry per CDR3 protein. The sample contains about 970,000 distinct CDR3 sequences, 51% of which appear only once. The sample comprised blood. The receptor set was obtained from a woman aged 55-75 years in good health.

This clonotype was seen a handful of times. The CDR3 DNA is TGTGCCAGCAGCCAGGGGGGCGACGAGCAGTACTTC. It yields the protein CASSQGGDEQYF. V gene TRBV7-9 combines with J gene TRBJ2-7; D is perhaps TRBD1 (7 bases). The ends were cut back, 5 bases at V and 5 bases at J, with 10 bases in the middle. This CDR3 spans 12 amino acids. Germline CDR1 SEHNR, CDR2 FQNEAQ (reference sequence).

This clonotype was counted between two and nine times. This rearrangement joins TRBV28 to TRBJ2-3; D not resolved. Germline loops: CDR1 MDHEN, CDR2 SYDVKM. The CDR3 runs to 16 residues. V dropped 6 bases and J dropped 4 bases, with 20 bases sitting between them. The CDR3 loop is CASSRRPKYPSDTQYF. The CDR3, as DNA: TGTGCCAGCAGCCGCCGACCGAAATACCCATCAGATACGCAGTATTTT.

As DNA, the CDR3 is TGCAGTGCTAGAGATCCCCGGTCCGTTGGACTTTTCTACGAGCAGTACTTC. Its translation: CSARDPRSVGLFYEQYF. The V call is TRBV20-1, the J call TRBJ2-7, with D possibly being TRBD2 (5 bases). The germline gives CDR1 DFQATT, CDR2 SNEGSKA (reference sequence). CDR3 length: 17 residues. V was trimmed by 0 bases and J by 3 bases, leaving 21 bases between them.

The chain recombines TRBV20-1 with TRBJ2-5; 13 nucleotides match TRBD2. CDR1 is DFQATT and CDR2 is SNEGSKA in the germline V gene (reference sequence). This CDR3 contains 13 residues. The J segment lost 11 bases and the V segment lost 6 bases, leaving 9 bases of the junction unmatched. The CDR3 here is CSARTSGSNEQYF. The CDR3 region has the DNA TGCAGTGCGAGGACTAGCGGGAGTAATGAGCAGTACTTC.

This clonotype has a handful of counts. This chain uses TRBV25-1 with TRBJ2-1, with 7 positions matching TRBD2. CDR3 length: 16 residues. V shed 3 bases, J shed 0 bases, and the junction held 5 bases outside the gene matches. Per germline, CDR1 MGHDK and CDR2 SYGVNS. The CDR3 nucleotides read TGTGCCAGCAGTGACGCTAGCGGTAGCTCCTACAATGAGCAGTTCTTC. Amino acids: CASSDASGSSYNEQFF.

This chain links TRBV12-3 or TRBV12-4 with TRBJ2-1; 9 bases are a match to TRBD2. V lost 5 bases and J lost 5; bases outside the gene matches: 7. This CDR3 contains 15 residues. CDR3 DNA: TGTGCCAGCAGTCCGAGGACTAGCGCGGACAATGAGCAGTTCTTC. Amino acids: CASSPRTSADNEQFF.

V gene TRBV29-1 combines with J gene TRBJ1-2, with a tentative D call TRBD1 (5 bases). The CDR3 totals 11 residues. Trimming took off 4 bases at V and 7 bases at J, with 10 bases between the two ends. Germline-derived CDR1 and CDR2 are SQVTM and ANQGSEA. The CDR3 spells CSVGSGGGYTF. The CDR3, as DNA: TGCAGCGTTGGATCGGGGGGTGGCTACACCTTC. Based on the CDR3 plus reference TRBV29-1 and TRBJ1-2, the full variable domain is SAVISQKPSRDICQRGTSLTIQCQVDSQVTMMFWYRQQPGQSLTLIATANQGSEATYESGFVIDKFPISRPNLTFSTLTVSNMSPEDSSIYLCSVGSGGGYTFGSGTRLTVV.

V and J are TRBV20-1 and TRBJ2-4; 11 bases fit TRBD2. The trim removed 2 bases at V and 9 bases at J, leaving 6 bases unmatched. CDR1 is DFQATT, CDR2 SNEGSKA, per germline (reference sequence). The CDR3 consists of 14 residues. CDR3 amino acids: CSARTSGSATIQYF. The CDR3 DNA reads as TGCAGTGCTAGAACTAGCGGGAGTGCGACCATTCAGTACTTC.

V gene TRBV4-3 combines with J gene TRBJ2-1; 8 bases are shared with TRBD2. The CDR3 length is 16 residues. The germline gives CDR1 LGHNA, CDR2 YSLEER. The J segment lost 3 bases and the V segment lost 1 base, leaving 5 bases of the junction unmatched. The CDR3: CASSQGLSGSYNEQFF. The CDR3 region has the DNA TGCGCCAGCAGCCAAGGGTTAAGCGGGAGCTACAATGAGCAGTTCTTC.

This clonotype was counted between two and nine times. The chain uses TRBV6-6 and TRBJ2-3; D is uncertain. V was shortened by 7 bases and J by 2 bases, with 7 bases between the two germline ends. CDR1 MNHNY and CDR2 SVGAGI come from the germline V gene (reference sequence). CDR3 length equals 12 residues. CDR3 protein: CASKPITDTQYF. CDR3 bases: TGTGCCAGCAAGCCGATCACAGATACGCAGTATTTT.